The sequence of this TCR beta chain was determined in a study of cytomegalovirus exposure and HLA in healthy donors. In the PCR, 60 Vbeta and 13 Jbeta primers were used. Clones were read by immunoSEQ multiplex PCR, and TCRdb kept only the in-frame ones, dropping some. This table holds 75,000 to 90,000 clones, around 70% found once. Trimming removed 4 bases from V and 5 bases from J; junction bases left unmatched: 10. The CDR3 runs to 15 residues. The germline gives CDR1 SGHRS, CDR2 YFSETQ. This TCR was recovered from a man younger than 40 in good health and CMV-seropositive. The chain combines TRBV5-1 with TRBJ1-1; 8 nucleotides line up with TRBD1. Sequences were obtained from PBMCs. The CDR3 loop is CASSPDRGLPTEAFF. DNA for the CDR3: TGCGCCAGCAGCCCTGACAGGGGATTGCCAACTGAAGCTTTCTTT.